This T cell receptor (beta chain) was sequenced in a study of CD8+CD57+ T cells in acquired aplastic anemia (dated by TCRdb to about 2018). Background on the whole study: A mean of roughly 2.9 ug of DNA, ranging from roughly 0.19 to 27.4 ug, was extracted from sorted CD4+ and CD8+ cells. Mean read counts for healthy donor samples were about 10 million for CD4+ cells and fewer than 12 million for CD8+ cells.

In this study, sorted CD4+ and CD8+ T cells from the blood of healthy subjects and of severe aplastic anemia patients had their TCR repertoires deep-sequenced. Ficoll-Paque density gradient centrifugation was used to isolate peripheral blood mononuclear cells. Before DNA extraction, CD4+ and CD8+ T cells were sorted by FACS or by magnetic beads. On the study overall, not on this receptor specifically: Patients and healthy controls showed no significant difference in CD8+ Simpson's diversity (P=0.060). Although 25 to 30 CD8+ CDR3 sequences were shared by patients and controls, these sequences appeared highly expressed in patients and within the immunodominant clones of patients.

Unmatched junction bases come to 4, with V trimmed by 3 bases and J by 0 bases. Including the terminal cysteine and phenylalanine, the CDR3 comprises 15 residues. Of all the DNA, just the CDR3 is kept, 45 bases in frame from base 1. According to the germline V gene, CDR1 reads SGHRS and CDR2 reads YFSETQ. TCR beta VDJ combination and CDR3 sequence profiling used genomic DNA as the template. An Illumina HiSeq 2000 was the platform used for TCR repertoire sequencing. Per the authors' processing: Repertoires were assessed using TRBV/TRBJ rearrangement plots, CDR3 size and DJ length profiles, and Simpson's diversity index. Whichever DNA sequence was most abundant in the deep sequencing data was defined as the immunodominant clone. CDR3 amino acid sequences were checked for sharing between subjects and were compared against published repertoires and the VDJdb database. The public reads were reprocessed in TCRdb via fastp at Q25 and MiXCR, keeping in-frame beta chains. Every distinct CDR3 protein forms one entry, paired with its most common genes and DNA. The V and J calls and clone size are TCRdb's, not the authors'. This sample lists hundreds of thousands of distinct CDR3 sequences; roughly 64% were detected once. The top ten clonotypes cover 3% to 4.5% of the sample.

Many counts were recorded for this clonotype. Its specific antigen is unknown. Base qualities are not at hand, and no much larger clone is one base apart. The receptor comes from a human donor in good health, serving as a control. The rearranged chain carries TRBV5-1 and TRBJ2-3; TRBD2 agrees with 7 junctional bases. Sequenced: sorted CD4+, CD8+, or CD8+CD57+ T cells (not recorded which) from PBMCs. The bases are TGCGCCAGCAGCTCGGGACTACCCAGCACAGATACGCAGTATTTT. Translation gives CASSSGLPSTDTQYF.